This TCR beta chain was documented in a study of PD-L1 blockade in urothelial cancer. Whole-study context: In about 2014 therapy began: atezolizumab 1,200 mg intravenously every 3 weeks. Median T cell yield from blood was approximately 130,000. Findings and limits, study-wide: Greater 3-week expansion of tumor-associated blood clones was recorded for durable-benefit patients.

Clones were read by immunoSEQ multiplex PCR, and TCRdb kept only the in-frame ones, dropping some. The data contain 55,000 to 70,000 clones, 70% to 90% of them singletons. This clone was observed many times. Its cognate antigen is unknown. The origin of this receptor is a man in his forties or fifties with urothelial cancer. The sample in question was PBMCs, obtained around atezolizumab (anti-PD-L1) treatment.

CDR3 region: CASSQRQSEKLFF. In nucleotides, the CDR3 is TGTGCCAGCAGTCAACGACAGTCCGAAAAACTGTTTTTT. The V and J genes are TRBV5-4 and TRBJ1-4, with D possibly TRBD1 on 5 matching bases. The CDR3 runs to 13 residues. Germline assignment: CDR1 SGHNT and CDR2 YYREEE (reference sequence). Trimming took off 5 bases at V and 8 bases at J, with 13 bases between the two ends.